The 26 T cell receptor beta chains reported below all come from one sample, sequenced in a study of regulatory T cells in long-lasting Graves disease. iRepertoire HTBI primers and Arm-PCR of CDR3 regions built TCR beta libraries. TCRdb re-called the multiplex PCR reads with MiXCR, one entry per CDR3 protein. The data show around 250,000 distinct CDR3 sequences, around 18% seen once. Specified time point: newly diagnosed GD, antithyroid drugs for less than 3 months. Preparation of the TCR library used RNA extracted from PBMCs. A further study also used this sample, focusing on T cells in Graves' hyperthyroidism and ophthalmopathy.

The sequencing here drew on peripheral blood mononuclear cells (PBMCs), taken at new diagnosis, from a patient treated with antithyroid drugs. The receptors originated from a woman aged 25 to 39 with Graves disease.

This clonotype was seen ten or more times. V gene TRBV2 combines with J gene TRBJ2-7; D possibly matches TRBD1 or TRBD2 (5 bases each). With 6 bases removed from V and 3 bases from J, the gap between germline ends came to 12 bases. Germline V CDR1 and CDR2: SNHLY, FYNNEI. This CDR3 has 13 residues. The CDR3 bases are TGTGCCAGCAGCGGGGACGGAGACTACGAGCAGTACTTC. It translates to CASSGDGDYEQYF. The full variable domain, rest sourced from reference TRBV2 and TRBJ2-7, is EPEVTQTPSHQVTQMGQEVILRCVPISNHLYFYWYRQILGQKVEFLVSFYNNEISEKSEIFDDQFSVERPDGSNFTLKIRSTKLEDSAMYFCASSGDGDYEQYFGPGTRLTVT.

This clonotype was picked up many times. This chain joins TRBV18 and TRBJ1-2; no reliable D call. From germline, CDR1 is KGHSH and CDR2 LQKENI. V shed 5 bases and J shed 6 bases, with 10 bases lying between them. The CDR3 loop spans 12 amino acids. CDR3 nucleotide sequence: TGTGCCAGCTCAAGCCCTGGGGATGGCTACACCTTC. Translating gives CASSSPGDGYTF. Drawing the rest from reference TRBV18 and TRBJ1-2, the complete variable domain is NAGVMQNPRHLVRRRGQEARLRCSPMKGHSHVYWYRQLPEEGLKFMVYLQKENIIDESGMPKERFSAEFPKEGPSILRIQQVVRGDSAAYFCASSSPGDGYTFGSGTRLTVV.

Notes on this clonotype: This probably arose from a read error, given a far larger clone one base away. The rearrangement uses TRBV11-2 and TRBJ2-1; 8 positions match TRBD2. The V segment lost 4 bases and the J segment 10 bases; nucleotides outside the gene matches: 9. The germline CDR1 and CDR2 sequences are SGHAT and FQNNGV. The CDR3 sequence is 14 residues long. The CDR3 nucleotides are TGTGCCAGCAGCTCAGCTAGCGGGCTTTACGAGCAGTTCTTC. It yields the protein CASSSASGLYEQFF.

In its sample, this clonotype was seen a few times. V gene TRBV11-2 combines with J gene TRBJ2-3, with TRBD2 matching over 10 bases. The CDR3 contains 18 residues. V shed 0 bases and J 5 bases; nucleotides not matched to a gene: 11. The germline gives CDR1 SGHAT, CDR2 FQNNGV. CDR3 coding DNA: TGTGCCAGCAGCTTAGATCTATTAGCGGGGGGCCGGGTAGATACGCAGTATTTT. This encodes CASSLDLLAGGRVDTQYF.

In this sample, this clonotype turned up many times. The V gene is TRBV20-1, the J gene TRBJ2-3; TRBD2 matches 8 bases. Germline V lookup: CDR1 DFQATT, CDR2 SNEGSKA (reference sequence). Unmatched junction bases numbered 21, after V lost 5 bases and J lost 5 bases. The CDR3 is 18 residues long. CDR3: CSAQGIGASGGREDTQYF. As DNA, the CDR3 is TGCAGTGCTCAAGGGATAGGGGCCAGCGGGGGCCGGGAAGATACGCAGTATTTT.

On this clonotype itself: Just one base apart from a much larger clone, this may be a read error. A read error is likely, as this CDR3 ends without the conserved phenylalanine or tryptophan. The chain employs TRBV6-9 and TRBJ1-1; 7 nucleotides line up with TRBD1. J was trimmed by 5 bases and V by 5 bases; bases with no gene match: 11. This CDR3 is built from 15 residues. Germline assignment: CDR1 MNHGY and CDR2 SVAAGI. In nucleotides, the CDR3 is TGTGCCAGCAGTACCGGGACAGAGGAGAGTACTGAAGCTTTCTCT. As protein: CASSTGTEESTEAFS.

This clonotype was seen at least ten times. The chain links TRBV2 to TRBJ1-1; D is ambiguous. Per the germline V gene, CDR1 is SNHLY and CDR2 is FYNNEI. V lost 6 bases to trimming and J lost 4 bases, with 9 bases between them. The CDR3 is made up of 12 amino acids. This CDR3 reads CASSYIGTEAFF. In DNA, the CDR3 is TGTGCCAGCAGCTATATTGGCACTGAAGCTTTCTTT.

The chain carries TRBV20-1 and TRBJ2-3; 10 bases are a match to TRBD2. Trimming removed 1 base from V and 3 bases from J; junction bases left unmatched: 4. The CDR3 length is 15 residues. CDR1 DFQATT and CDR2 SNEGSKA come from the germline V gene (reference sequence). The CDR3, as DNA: TGCAGTGCTAGAGGAGCGGGGGGGTGGACAGATACGCAGTATTTT. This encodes CSARGAGGWTDTQYF.

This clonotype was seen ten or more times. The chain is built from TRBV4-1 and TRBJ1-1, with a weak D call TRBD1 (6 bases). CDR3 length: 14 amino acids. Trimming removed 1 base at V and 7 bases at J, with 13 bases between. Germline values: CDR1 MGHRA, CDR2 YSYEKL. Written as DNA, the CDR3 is TGCGCCAGCAGCCAAGCCAGGGGAGACATTGAAGCTTTCTTT. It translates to CASSQARGDIEAFF.

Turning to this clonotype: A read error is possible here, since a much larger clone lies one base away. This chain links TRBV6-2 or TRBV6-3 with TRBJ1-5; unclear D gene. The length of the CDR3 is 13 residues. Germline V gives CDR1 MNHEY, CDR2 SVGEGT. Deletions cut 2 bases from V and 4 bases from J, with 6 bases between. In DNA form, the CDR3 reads TGTGCCAGCAGTTACCCCCGGAATCAGCCCCAGCATTTT. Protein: CASSYPRNQPQHF.

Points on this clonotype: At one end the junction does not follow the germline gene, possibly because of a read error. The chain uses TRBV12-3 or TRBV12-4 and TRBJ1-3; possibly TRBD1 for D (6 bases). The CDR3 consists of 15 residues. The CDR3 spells CAGSLRGATGNTIYF. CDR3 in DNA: TGTGCCGGCAGTTTACGGGGGGCGACTGGAAACACCATATATTTT.

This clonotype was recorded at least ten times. DNA for the CDR3: TGTGCCACCAGCAGAGGACTGGGGGATCAGCCCCAGCATTTT. Its protein product is CATSRGLGDQPQHF. The chain carries TRBV15 and TRBJ1-5; D perhaps matches TRBD1 (5 bases). V was cut by 1 base and J by 5 bases, with 9 bases left in between. The length of the CDR3 is 14 residues. Germline-derived CDR1 and CDR2 are LNHNV and YYDKDF (reference sequence).

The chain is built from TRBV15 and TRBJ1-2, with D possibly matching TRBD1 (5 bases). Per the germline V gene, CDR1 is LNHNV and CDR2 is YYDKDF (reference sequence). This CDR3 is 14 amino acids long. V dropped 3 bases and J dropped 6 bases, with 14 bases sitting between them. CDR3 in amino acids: CATSRVSGLNGYTF. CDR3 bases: TGTGCCACCAGCAGGGTTTCAGGGTTGAATGGCTACACCTTC.

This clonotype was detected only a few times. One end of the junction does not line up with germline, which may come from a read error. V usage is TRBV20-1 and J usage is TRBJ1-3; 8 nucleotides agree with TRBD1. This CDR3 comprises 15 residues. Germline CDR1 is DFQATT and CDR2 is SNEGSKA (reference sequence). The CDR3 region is CGASLLTGAGNTLYF. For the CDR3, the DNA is TGCGGTGCTTCCCTTCTGACAGGGGCAGGAAACACCTTATATTTT.

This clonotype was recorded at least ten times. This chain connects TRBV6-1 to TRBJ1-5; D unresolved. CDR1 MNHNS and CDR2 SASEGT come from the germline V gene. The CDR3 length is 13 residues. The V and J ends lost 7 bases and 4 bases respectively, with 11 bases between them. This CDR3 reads CASTRDGNQPQHF. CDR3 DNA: TGTGCCAGCACCCGAGACGGGAATCAGCCCCAGCATTTT.

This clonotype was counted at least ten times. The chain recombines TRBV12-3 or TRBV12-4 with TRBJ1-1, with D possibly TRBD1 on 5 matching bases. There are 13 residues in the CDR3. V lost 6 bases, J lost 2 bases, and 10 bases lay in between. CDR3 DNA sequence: TGTGCCAGCAGCACAGGCACAAACACTGAAGCTTTCTTT. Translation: CASSTGTNTEAFF.

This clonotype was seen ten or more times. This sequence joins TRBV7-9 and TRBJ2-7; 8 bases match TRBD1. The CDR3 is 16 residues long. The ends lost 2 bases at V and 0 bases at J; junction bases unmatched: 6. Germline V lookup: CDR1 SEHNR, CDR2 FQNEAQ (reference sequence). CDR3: CASSLLGRGPSYEQYF. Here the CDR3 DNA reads TGTGCCAGCAGCTTACTTGGCAGGGGGCCCTCCTACGAGCAGTACTTC.

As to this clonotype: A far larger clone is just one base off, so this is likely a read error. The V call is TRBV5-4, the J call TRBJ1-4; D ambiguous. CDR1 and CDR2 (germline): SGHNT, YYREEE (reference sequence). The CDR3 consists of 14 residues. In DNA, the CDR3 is TGTGCCAGCTCACCACCGCCAACTAATGAAAAACTGTCTTTT. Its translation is CASSPPPTNEKLSF. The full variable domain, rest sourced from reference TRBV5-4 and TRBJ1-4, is ETGVTQSPTHLIKTRGQQVTLRCSSQSGHNTVSWYQQALGQGPQFIFQYYREEENGRGNFPPRFSGLQFPNYSSELNVNALELDDSALYLCASSPPPTNEKLSFGSGTQLSVL.

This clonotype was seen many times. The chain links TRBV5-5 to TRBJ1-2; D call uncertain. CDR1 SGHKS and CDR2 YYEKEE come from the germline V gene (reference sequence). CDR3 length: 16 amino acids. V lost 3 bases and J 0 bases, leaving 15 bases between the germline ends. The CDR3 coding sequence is TGTGCCAGCAGCTCTAACCCCGGACGGGCTAACTATGGCTACACCTTC. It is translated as CASSSNPGRANYGYTF.

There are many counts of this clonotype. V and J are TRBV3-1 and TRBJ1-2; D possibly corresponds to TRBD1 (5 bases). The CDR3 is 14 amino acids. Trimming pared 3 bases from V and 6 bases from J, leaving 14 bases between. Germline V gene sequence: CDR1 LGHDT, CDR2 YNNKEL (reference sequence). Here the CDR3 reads CASSQTQGRDGYTF. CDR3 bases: TGTGCCAGCAGCCAGACGCAGGGCCGAGATGGCTACACCTTC. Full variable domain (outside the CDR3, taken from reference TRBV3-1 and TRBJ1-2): DTAVSQTPKYLVTQMGNDKSIKCEQNLGHDTMYWYKQDSKKFLKIMFSYNNKELIINETVPNRFSPKSPDKAHLNLHINSLELGDSAVYFCASSQTQGRDGYTFGSGTRLTVV.

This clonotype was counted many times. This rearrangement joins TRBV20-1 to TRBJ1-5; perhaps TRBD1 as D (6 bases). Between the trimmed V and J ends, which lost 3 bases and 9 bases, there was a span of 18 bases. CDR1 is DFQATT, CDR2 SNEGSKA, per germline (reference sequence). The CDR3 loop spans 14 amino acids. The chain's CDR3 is CSASQEGVTGPQHF. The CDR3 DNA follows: TGCAGTGCTAGTCAGGAGGGGGTGACGGGGCCCCAGCATTTT.

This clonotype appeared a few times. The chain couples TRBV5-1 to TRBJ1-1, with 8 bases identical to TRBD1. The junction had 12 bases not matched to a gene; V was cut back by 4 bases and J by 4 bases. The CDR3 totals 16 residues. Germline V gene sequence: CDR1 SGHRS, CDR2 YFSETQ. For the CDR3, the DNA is TGCGCCAGCAGCCCATGGACAGGGTTAAGCTCCACTGAAGCTTTCTTT. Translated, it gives CASSPWTGLSSTEAFF.

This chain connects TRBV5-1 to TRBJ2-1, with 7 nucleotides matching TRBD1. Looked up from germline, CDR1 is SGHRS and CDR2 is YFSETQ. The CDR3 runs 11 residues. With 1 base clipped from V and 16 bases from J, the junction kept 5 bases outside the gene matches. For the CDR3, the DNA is TGCGCCAGCAGCTTGACAGGGGTGGTATTCTTC. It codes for CASSLTGVVFF.

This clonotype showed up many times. In DNA, the CDR3 is TGCAGTGCTACGCCGGGACTAGCGGCTAGAATGTCAGATACGCAGTATTTT. Protein product: CSATPGLAARMSDTQYF. This chain joins TRBV20-1 and TRBJ2-3; 11 bases align to TRBD2. The ends lost 4 bases at V and 4 bases at J; junction bases unmatched: 13. Germline V CDR1 and CDR2: DFQATT, SNEGSKA (reference sequence). The CDR3 totals 17 residues.

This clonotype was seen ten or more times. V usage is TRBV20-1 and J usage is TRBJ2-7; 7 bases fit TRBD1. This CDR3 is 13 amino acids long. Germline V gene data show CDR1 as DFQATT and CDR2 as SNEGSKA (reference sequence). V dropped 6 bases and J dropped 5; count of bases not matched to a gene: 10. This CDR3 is CSAVTGYLDEQYF. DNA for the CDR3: TGCAGTGCGGTGACAGGGTATCTGGACGAGCAGTACTTC.

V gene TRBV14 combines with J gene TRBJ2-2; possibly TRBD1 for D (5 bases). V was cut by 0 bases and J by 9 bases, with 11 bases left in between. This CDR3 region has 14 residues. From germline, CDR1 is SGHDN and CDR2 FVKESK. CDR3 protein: CASSQDFQDRELFF. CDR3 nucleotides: TGTGCCAGCAGCCAAGATTTTCAGGACAGGGAGCTGTTTTTT.